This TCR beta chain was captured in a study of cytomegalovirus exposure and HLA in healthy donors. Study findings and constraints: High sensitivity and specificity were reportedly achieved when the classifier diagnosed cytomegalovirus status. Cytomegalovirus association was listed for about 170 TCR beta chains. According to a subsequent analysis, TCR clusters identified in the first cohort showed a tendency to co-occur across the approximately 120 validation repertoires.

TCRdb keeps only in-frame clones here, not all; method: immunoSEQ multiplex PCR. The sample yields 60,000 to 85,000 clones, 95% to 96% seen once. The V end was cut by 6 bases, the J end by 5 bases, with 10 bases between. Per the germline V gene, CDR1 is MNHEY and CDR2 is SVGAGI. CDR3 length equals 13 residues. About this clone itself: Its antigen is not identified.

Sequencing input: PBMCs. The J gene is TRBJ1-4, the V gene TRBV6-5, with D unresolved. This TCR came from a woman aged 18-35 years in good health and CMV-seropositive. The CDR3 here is CASSLTLNEKLFF. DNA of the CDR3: TGTGCCAGCAGCCTAACTCTCAATGAAAAACTGTTTTTT.